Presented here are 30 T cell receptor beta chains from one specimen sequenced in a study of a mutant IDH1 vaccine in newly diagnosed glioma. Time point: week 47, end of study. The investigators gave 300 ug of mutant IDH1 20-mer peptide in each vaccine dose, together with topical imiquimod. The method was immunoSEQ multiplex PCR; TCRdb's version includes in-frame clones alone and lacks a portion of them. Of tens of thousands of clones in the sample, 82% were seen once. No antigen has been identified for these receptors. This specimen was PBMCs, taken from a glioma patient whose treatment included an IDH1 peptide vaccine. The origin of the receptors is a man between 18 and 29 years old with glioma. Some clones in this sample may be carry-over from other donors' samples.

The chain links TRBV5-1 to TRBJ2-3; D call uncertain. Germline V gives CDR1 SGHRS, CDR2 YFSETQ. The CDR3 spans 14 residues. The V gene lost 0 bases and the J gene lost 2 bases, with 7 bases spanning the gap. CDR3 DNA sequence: TGCGCCAGCAGCTTGGCTGTCCACACAGATACGCAGTATTTT. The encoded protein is CASSLAVHTDTQYF.

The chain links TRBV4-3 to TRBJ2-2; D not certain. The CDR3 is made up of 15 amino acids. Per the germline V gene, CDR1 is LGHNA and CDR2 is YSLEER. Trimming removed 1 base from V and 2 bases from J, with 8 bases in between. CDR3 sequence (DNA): TGCGCCAGCAGCCAAGGGCGGCTTAACACCGGGGAGCTGTTTTTT. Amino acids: CASSQGRLNTGELFF.

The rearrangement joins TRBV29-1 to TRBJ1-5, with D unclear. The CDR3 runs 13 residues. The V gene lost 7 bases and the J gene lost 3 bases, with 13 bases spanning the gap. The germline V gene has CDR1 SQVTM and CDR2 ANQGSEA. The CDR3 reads CSAKGGPNQPQHF. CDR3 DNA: TGCAGCGCTAAAGGTGGGCCCAATCAGCCCCAGCATTTT.

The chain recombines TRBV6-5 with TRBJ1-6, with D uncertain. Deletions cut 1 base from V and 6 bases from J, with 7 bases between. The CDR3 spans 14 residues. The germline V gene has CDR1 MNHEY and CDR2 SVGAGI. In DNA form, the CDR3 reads TGTGCCAGCAGTTACTACGTTACTAATTCACCCCTCCACTTT. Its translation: CASSYYVTNSPLHF.

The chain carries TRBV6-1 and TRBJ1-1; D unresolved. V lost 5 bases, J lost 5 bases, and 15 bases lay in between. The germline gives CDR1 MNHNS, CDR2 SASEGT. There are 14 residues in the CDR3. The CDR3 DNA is TGTGCCAGCAGTCCTCTAGGTCCTCGGACTGAAGCTTTCTTT. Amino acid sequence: CASSPLGPRTEAFF.

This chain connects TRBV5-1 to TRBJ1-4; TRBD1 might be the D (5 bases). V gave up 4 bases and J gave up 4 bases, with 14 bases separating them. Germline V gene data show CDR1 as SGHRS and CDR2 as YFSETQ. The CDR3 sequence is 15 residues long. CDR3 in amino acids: CASSLRGRGNEKLFF. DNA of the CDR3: TGCGCCAGCAGCCTTCGGGGACGGGGTAATGAAAAACTGTTTTTT.

In nucleotides, the CDR3 is TGTGCCAGCAGCCATGATGTGAAGGCAGGGGTTGAAAAACTGTTTTTT. It yields the protein CASSHDVKAGVEKLFF. The chain uses TRBV4-2 and TRBJ1-4, with a tentative D call TRBD1 (6 bases). The germline V gene encodes CDR1 LGHNA and CDR2 YNFKEQ. The CDR3 has 16 amino acids. The V end lost 3 bases, the J end lost 7 bases, and 18 bases lay between the germline ends.

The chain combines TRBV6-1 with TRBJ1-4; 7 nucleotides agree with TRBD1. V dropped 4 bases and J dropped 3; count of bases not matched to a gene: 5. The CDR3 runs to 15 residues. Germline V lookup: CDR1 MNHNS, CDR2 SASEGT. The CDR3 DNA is TGTGCCAGCAGTGGGCAGGGGGATCCTAATGAAAAACTGTTTTTT. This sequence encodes CASSGQGDPNEKLFF.

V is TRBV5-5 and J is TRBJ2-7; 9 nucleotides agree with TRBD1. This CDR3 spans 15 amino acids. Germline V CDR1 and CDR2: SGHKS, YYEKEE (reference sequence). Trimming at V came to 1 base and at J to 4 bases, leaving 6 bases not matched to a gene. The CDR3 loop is CASSLSGTGTYEQYF. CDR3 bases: TGTGCCAGCAGCTTGAGTGGGACAGGGACGTACGAGCAGTACTTC.

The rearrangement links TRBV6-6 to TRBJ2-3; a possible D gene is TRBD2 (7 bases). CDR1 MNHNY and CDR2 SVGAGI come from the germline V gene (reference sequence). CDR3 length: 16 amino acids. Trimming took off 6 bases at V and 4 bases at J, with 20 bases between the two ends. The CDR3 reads CASRRWGAGVPDTQYF. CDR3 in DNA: TGTGCCAGCAGGCGATGGGGGGCGGGAGTTCCAGATACGCAGTATTTT.

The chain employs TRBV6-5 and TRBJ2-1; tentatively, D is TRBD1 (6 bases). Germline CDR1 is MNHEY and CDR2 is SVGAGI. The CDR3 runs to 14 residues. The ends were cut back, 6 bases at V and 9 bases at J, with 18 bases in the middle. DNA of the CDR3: TGTGCCAGCAGAACCACAGGGTCCCCCACTGAGCAGTTCTTC. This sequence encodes CASRTTGSPTEQFF.

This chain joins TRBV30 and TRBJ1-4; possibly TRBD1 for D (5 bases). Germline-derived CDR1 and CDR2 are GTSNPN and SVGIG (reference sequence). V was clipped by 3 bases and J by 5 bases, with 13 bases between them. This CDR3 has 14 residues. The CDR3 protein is CAWSYGTDNEKLFF. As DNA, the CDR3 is TGTGCCTGGAGCTACGGGACGGACAATGAAAAACTGTTTTTT.

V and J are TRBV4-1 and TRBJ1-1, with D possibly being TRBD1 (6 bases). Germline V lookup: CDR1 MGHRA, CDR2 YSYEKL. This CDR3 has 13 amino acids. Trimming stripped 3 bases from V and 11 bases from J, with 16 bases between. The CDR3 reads CASSHTGTEMAFF. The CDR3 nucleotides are TGCGCCAGCAGCCATACAGGGACGGAGATGGCTTTCTTT.

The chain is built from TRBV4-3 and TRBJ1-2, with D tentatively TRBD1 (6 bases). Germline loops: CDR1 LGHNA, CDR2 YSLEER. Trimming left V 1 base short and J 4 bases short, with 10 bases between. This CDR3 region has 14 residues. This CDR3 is CASSQAGQIYGYTF. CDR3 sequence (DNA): TGCGCCAGCAGCCAAGCTGGACAGATCTATGGCTACACCTTC.

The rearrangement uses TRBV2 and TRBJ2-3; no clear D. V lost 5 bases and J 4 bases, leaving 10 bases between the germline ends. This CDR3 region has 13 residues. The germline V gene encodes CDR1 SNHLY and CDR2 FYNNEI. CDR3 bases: TGTGCCAGCAGTCTACTACCTGCAGATACGCAGTATTTT. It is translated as CASSLLPADTQYF. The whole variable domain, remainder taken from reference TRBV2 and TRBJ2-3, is EPEVTQTPSHQVTQMGQEVILRCVPISNHLYFYWYRQILGQKVEFLVSFYNNEISEKSEIFDDQFSVERPDGSNFTLKIRSTKLEDSAMYFCASSLLPADTQYFGPGTRLTVL.

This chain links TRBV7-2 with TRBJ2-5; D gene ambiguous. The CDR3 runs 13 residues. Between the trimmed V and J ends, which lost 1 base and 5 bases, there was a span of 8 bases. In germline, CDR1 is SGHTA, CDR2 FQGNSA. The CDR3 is CASSLGLGETQYF. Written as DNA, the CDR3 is TGTGCCAGCAGCTTAGGGCTGGGGGAGACCCAGTACTTC. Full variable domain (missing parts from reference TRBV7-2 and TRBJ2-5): GAGVSQSPSNKVTEKGKDVELRCDPISGHTALYWYRQSLGQGLEFLIYFQGNSAPDKSGLPSDRFSAERTGGSVSTLTIQRTQQEDSAVYLCASSLGLGETQYFGPGTRLLVL.

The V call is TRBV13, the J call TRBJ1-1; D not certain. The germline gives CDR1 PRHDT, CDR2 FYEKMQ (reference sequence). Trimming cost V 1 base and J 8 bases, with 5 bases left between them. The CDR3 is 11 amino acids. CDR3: CASSLEQEAFF. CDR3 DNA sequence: TGTGCCAGCAGCTTAGAACAGGAAGCTTTCTTT.

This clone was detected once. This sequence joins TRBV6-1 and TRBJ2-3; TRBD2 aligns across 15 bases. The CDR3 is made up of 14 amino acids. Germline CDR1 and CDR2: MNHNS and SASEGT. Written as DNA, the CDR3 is TGTGCGGCCGGGACTAGCGGGGGGACAGATACGCAGTATTTT. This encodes CAAGTSGGTDTQYF.

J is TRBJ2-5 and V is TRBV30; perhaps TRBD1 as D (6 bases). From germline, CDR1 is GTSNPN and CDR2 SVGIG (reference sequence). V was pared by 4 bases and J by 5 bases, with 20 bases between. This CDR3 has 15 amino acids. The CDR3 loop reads CAWKTSINRVETQYF. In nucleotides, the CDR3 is TGTGCCTGGAAGACATCAATTAACAGGGTCGAGACCCAGTACTTC.

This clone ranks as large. The CDR3 reads CASSQGAVTHTEAFF. The CDR3, as DNA: TGCGCCAGCAGCCAAGGGGCGGTGACCCACACTGAAGCTTTCTTT. The chain is built from TRBV4-3 and TRBJ1-1; D is unresolved. Trimming removed 1 base from V and 3 bases from J, with 12 bases in between. The CDR3 has 15 residues. Per the germline V gene, CDR1 is LGHNA and CDR2 is YSLEER.

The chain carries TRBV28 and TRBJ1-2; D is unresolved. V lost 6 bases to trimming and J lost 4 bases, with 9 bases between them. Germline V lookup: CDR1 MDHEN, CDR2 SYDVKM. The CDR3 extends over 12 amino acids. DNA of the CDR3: TGTGCCAGCAGAGTAGACCTCTATGGCTACACCTTC. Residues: CASRVDLYGYTF.

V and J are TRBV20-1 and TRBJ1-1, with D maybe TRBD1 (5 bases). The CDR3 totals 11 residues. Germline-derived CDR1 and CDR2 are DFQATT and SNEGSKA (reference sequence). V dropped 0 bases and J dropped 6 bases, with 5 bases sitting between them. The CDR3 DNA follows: TGCAGTGCTAGAGAGGGGGCTGAAGCTTTCTTT. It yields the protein CSAREGAEAFF.

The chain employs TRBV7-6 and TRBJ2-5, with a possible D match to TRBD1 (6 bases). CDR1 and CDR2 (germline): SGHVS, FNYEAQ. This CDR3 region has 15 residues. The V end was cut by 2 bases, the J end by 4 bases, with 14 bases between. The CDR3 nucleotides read TGTGCCAGCAGCTTAACCCGGACAGCGGCAGAGACCCAGTACTTC. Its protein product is CASSLTRTAAETQYF.

The CDR3 DNA is TGTGCCAGCAGTCCCTGGGCGGGACTTAACAATGAGCAGTTCTTC. Translating gives CASSPWAGLNNEQFF. V and J are TRBV6-5 and TRBJ2-1; possibly TRBD2 for D (6 bases). Trimming left V 5 bases short and J 5 bases short, with 16 bases between. The CDR3 has 15 amino acids. Germline V gene lookup returns CDR1 MNHEY and CDR2 SVGAGI.

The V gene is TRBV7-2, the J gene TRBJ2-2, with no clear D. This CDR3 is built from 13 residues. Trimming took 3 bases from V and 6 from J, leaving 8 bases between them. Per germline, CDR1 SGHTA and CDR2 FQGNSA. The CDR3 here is CASSFSYPGELFF. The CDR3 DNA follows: TGTGCCAGCAGCTTTAGTTATCCCGGGGAGCTGTTTTTT.

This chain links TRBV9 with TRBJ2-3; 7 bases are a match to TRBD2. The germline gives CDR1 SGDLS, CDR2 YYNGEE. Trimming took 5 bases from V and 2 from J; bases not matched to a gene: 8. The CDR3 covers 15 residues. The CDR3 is CASSGRAAFTDTQYF. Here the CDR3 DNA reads TGTGCCAGCAGTGGGAGGGCCGCCTTCACAGATACGCAGTATTTT.

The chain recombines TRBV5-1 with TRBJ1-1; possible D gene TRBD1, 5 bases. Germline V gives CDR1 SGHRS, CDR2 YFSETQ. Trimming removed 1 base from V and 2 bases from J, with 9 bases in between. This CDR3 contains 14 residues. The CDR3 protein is CASSLTGRNTEAFF. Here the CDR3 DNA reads TGCGCCAGCAGCTTGACAGGCCGAAACACTGAAGCTTTCTTT.

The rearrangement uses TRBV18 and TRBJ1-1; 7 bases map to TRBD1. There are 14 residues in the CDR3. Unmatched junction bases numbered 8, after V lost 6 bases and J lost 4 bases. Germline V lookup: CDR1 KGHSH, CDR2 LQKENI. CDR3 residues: CASSPGGFTTEAFF. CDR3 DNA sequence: TGTGCCAGCTCCCCAGGGGGATTCACCACTGAAGCTTTCTTT.

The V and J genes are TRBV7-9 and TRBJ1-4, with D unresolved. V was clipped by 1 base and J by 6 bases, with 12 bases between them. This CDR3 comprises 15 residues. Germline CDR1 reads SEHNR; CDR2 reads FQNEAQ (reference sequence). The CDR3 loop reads CASSLGIRDYEKLFF. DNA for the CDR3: TGTGCCAGCAGCTTAGGCATAAGGGATTATGAAAAACTGTTTTTT.

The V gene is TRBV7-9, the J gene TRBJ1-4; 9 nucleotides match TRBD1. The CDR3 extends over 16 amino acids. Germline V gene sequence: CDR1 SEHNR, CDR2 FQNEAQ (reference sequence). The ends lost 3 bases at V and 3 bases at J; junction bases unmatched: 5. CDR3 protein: CASSLGTGNPNEKLFF. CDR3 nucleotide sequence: TGTGCCAGCAGCTTGGGGACAGGGAATCCTAATGAAAAACTGTTTTTT.